This is a list of T cell receptor beta chains from one sample in a study of vaccination effects on CD4 cells after COVID-19. Sequenced by immunoSEQ multiplex PCR; TCRdb stores in-frame clones only, minus some. The profile shows tens of thousands of clones, roughly 66% of them singletons. These receptors lack a known antigen. The specimen was CD4+ T cells from PBMCs cultured with HCoV-OC43 spike peptides, collected before COVID-19 vaccination. The receptors stem from a human donor who received a COVID-19 vaccine. CDR3s include the opening cysteine and the closing phenylalanine or tryptophan. Fields, in order: J gene, V gene, CDR3 protein.

>TRBJ2-1|TRBV10-1
CASSATGSGGYNEQFF
>TRBJ2-1|TRBV6-5
CASQYEIYNEQFF
>TRBJ1-5|TRBV5-4
CASSLDSNQPQHF
>TRBJ1-6|TRBV30
CAWSIAGGNSPLHF
>TRBJ1-5|TRBV2
CASSGPGQPQHF
>TRBJ2-7|TRBV6-5
CASSYDRGGSYEQYF
>TRBJ2-1|TRBV7-7
CASSLGRGLASHEQFF
>TRBJ2-1|TRBV12-3/TRBV12-4
CASRRSVSEQFF
>TRBJ2-1|TRBV7-8
CASSLGPRFSYNEQFF
>TRBJ1-1|TRBV10-3
CAISESGITEAFF
>TRBJ1-2|TRBV27
CASRKKGRGYTF
>TRBJ2-3|TRBV5-1
CASSLGGSTSTDTQYF
>TRBJ1-6|TRBV5-5
CASSLEGGNSPLHF
>TRBJ2-7|TRBV3-1/TRBV3-2
CASSYQGGYEQYF
>TRBJ1-1|TRBV10-3
CATGRAENTEAFF
>TRBJ1-2|TRBV4-1
CASSQVPSSSYGYTF
>TRBJ1-6|TRBV6-2/TRBV6-3
CASSHSDRLNSPLHF
>TRBJ1-4|TRBV5-6
CASSSLRQGEREKLFF
>TRBJ1-1|TRBV5-1
CASSAREGGNTEAFF
>TRBJ2-3|TRBV5-6
CASSFWSTDTQYF
>TRBJ2-7|TRBV4-2
CASSQGSSYEQYF
>TRBJ2-7|TRBV5-4
CASSLDPNLSYEQYF
>TRBJ2-1|TRBV14
CASSQNRGEQFF
>TRBJ1-5|TRBV5-8
CASRRRATLGSYDQPQHF
>TRBJ2-5|TRBV20-1
CSASELETQYF
>TRBJ1-2|TRBV5-1
CASRQAGTGVYGYTF